The clone carrying this TCR beta chain was counted only a few times. Its antigen is unidentified. Sequencing was performed with immunoSEQ multiplex PCR; in TCRdb, only in-frame clones are kept and a portion is missing. The table lists some 55,000 clones, just over 90% of them singletons. These data originate in a study of OX40 agonist ivuxolimab in advanced cancers. Study context: Past anti-PD-1, anti-PD-L1 or anti-CTLA-4 therapy was accepted, and roughly 37% had received some.

Autoimmune disease history or systemic immunosuppression excluded patients. General observations from the study: Normalized expansion of T-cell clones was also low for some nonresponders.

This clonotype was sampled from an adult with an advanced solid tumor such as melanoma, head and neck, liver or kidney cancer. The sample consisted of CD4+ or CD8+ T cells sorted from blood, taken in a trial of the OX40 agonist ivuxolimab.

The CDR3 spells CASSYVAGGLYGYTF. The CDR3, as DNA: TGTGCCAGCAGTTACGTGGCAGGGGGTCTTTATGGCTACACCTTC. The chain joins TRBV6-5 to TRBJ1-2; 7 positions match TRBD1. Germline V CDR1 and CDR2: MNHEY, SVGAGI. The CDR3 spans 15 residues. The V and J ends lost 2 bases and 5 bases, in that order; junction bases with no gene match: 8.